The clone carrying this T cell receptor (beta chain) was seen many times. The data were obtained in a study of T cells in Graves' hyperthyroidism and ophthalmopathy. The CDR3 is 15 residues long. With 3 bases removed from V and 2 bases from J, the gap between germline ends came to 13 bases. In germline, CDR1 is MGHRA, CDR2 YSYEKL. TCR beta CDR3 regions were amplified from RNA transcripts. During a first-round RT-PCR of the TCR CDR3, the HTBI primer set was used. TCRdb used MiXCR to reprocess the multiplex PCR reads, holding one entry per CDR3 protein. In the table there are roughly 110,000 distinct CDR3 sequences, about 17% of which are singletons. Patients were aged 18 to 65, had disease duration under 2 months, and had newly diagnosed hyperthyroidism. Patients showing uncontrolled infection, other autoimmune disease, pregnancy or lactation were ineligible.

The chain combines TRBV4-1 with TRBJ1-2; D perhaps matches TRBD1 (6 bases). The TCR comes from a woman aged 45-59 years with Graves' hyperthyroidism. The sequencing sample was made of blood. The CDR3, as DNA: TGCGCCAGCAGCCATCCGCGGGACATCAACTATGGCTACACCTTC. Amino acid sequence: CASSHPRDINYGYTF.